Sequencing of this T cell receptor (beta chain) was carried out in a study of glioma-infiltrating T cells after dendritic cell vaccination. V dropped 6 bases and J dropped 8 bases, with 13 bases sitting between them. CDR1 is LNHDA and CDR2 is SQIVND in the germline V gene (reference sequence). The CDR3 is made up of 12 amino acids. Only in-frame clones appear in the TCRdb table, and some are missing; sequencing was by immunoSEQ multiplex PCR. The table includes around 58,000 clones, around 83% detected once. This TCR derives from a human donor with glioblastoma. V usage is TRBV19 and J usage is TRBJ1-2; perhaps TRBD1 as D (6 bases). Here the sequenced sample was blood, taken before dendritic cell vaccination. The chain's CDR3 is CASSSRGIGYTF. The CDR3 DNA reads TGTGCCAGTAGCTCCAGGGGTATCGGCTACACCTTC.